This entry is about one T cell receptor beta chain. This record belongs to a study of blood T cell repertoires in COVID-19. Study background: From the United States, Italy and Spain came samples of acute and convalescent COVID-19.

Original data processing: Reference gene primer amplification gave estimated nucleated cell counts. Profiling relied on immunoSEQ multiplex PCR, and the TCRdb table lists in-frame clones only, not all of them. V and J calls plus clone size are reproduced from that table; the DNA served to infer D and trimming. Here the sample spans fewer than 400,000 clones, 85% to 90% being singletons. The clonotype originates from a man aged 25 to 45 who had recovered from COVID-19. Sequenced: PBMCs or T cells enriched from blood (not recorded which).

CDR3 coding DNA: TGCGCCAGCAGCTTCGATCCTAGCGGGACTACCACAGATACGCAGTATTTT. Translated, it gives CASSFDPSGTTTDTQYF. The J gene is TRBJ2-3, the V gene TRBV5-1, with 9 bases fitting TRBD2. The CDR3 runs to 17 residues. With 2 bases clipped from V and 2 bases from J, the junction kept 9 bases outside the gene matches. Germline-derived CDR1 and CDR2 are SGHRS and YFSETQ.